The source of this T cell receptor beta chain is a study of T cell changes during pregnancy in multiple sclerosis. Data came from immunoSEQ multiplex PCR; TCRdb stores just in-frame clones and leaves some out. The sample records roughly 89,000 clones, around 94% being singletons. With 5 bases removed from V and 4 bases from J, the gap between germline ends came to 17 bases. The germline CDR1 and CDR2 sequences are MNHEY and SMNVEV (reference sequence). CDR3 size: 15 residues. The rearrangement uses TRBV27 and TRBJ1-1; no clear D gene. The source of this sequence is a female donor in good health, enrolled as a control in a pregnancy study. The sequenced sample was peripheral blood, obtained after pregnancy. DNA of the CDR3: TGTGCCAGCAGTCCCGTACTGGTTAGTCGCACTGAAGCTTTCTTT. It translates to CASSPVLVSRTEAFF.